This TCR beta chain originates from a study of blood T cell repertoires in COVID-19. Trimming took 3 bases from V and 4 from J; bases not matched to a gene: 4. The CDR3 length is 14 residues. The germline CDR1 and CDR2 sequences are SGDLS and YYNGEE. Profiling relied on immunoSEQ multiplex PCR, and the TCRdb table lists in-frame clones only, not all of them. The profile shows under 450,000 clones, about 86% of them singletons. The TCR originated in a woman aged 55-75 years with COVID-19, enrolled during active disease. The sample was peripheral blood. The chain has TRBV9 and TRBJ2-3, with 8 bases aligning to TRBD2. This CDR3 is CASSATSGADTQYF. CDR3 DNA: TGTGCCAGCAGCGCCACTAGCGGAGCAGATACGCAGTATTTT. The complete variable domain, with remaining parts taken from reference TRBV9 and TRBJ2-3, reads DSGVTQTPKHLITATGQRVTLRCSPRSGDLSVYWYQQSLDQGLQFLIQYYNGEERAKGNILERFSAQQFPDLHSELNLSSLELGDSALYFCASSATSGADTQYFGPGTRLTVL.